This T cell receptor (beta chain) was sequenced for a study of T cell repertoires in cytomegalovirus infection. This clonotype was seen ten or more times. TCRdb fed the reads into MiXCR, producing one record per CDR3 protein. Of some 350,000 distinct CDR3 sequences in the sample, roughly 20% are singletons; the top ten hold roughly 8.7%. With 6 bases clipped from V and 5 bases from J, the junction kept 19 bases outside the gene matches. CDR3 length: 18 residues. From germline, CDR1 is SEHNR and CDR2 FQNEAQ (reference sequence). The J gene is TRBJ2-1, the V gene TRBV7-9; 7 bases match TRBD2. This TCR was recovered from a human donor in good health (CMV status not recorded). Some clones in this sample may be carry-over from other donors' samples. Input material: PBMCs. Written as DNA, the CDR3 is TGTGCCAGCAGTCTACTCCCAATGGGGAGCGGGATAAACAATGAGCAGTTCTTC. It codes for CASSLLPMGSGINNEQFF. Filled out from reference TRBV7-9 and TRBJ2-1, the complete variable domain reads DTGVSQNPRHKITKRGQNVTFRCDPISEHNRLYWYRQTLGQGPEFLTYFQNEAQLEKSRLLSDRFSAERPKGSFSTLEIQRTEQGDSAMYLCASSLLPMGSGINNEQFFGPGTRLTVL.